These 2 T cell receptor beta chains were sequenced from one sample in a study of blood T cell repertoires in COVID-19. The table came from immunoSEQ multiplex PCR; TCRdb's copy has only in-frame clones and leaves some out. The sample lists some 290,000 clones; 89% were seen once. The specimen was peripheral blood. The source of these receptors is a woman in her 30s with COVID-19, enrolled during active disease.

The chain combines TRBV5-4 with TRBJ2-7; 10 bases are shared with TRBD1. The germline V gene encodes CDR1 SGHNT and CDR2 YYREEE (reference sequence). The CDR3 length is 15 residues. Trimming removed 4 bases from V and 3 bases from J; junction bases left unmatched: 7. As DNA, the CDR3 is TGTGCCAGCAGCCAAGGGACAGGGGAGGGCTACGAGCAGTACTTC. It encodes CASSQGTGEGYEQYF.

The rearrangement joins TRBV6-1 to TRBJ1-1; possibly TRBD1 for D (5 bases). Germline CDR1 is MNHNS and CDR2 is SASEGT. The CDR3 totals 15 residues. The germline V and J ends were trimmed by 2 bases and 5 bases, with 15 bases remaining between them. The CDR3 loop reads CASSERKGLETEAFF. Written as DNA, the CDR3 is TGTGCCAGCAGTGAAAGAAAGGGGTTGGAGACTGAAGCTTTCTTT.